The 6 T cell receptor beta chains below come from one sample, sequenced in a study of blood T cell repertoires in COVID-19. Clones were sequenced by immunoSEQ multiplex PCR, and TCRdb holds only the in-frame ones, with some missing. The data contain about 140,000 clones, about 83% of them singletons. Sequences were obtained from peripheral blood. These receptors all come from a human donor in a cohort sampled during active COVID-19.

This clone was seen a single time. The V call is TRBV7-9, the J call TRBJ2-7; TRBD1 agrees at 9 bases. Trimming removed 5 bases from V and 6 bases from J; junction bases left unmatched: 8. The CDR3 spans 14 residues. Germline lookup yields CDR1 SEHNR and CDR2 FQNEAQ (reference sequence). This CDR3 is CASSPEGQGAEQYF. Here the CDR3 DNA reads TGTGCCAGCAGCCCCGAGGGACAGGGCGCCGAGCAGTACTTC.

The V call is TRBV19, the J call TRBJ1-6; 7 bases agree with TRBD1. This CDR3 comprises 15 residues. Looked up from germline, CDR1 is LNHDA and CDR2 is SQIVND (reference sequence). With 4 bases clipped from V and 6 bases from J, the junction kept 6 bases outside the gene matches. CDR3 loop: CASSTTGVSNSPLHF. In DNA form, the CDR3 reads TGTGCCAGTAGTACTACAGGGGTGAGTAATTCACCCCTCCACTTT. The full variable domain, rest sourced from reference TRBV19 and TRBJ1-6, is DGGITQSPKYLFRKEGQNVTLSCEQNLNHDAMYWYRQDPGQGLRLIYYSQIVNDFQKGDIAEGYSVSREKKESFPLTVTSAQKNPTAFYLCASSTTGVSNSPLHFGNGTRLTVT.

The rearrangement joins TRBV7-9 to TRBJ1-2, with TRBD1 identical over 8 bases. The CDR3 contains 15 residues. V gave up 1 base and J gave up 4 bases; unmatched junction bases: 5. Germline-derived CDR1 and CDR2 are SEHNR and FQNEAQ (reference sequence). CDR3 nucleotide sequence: TGTGCCAGCAGCTTAGGGGCAGGGGGCCTCTATGGCTACACCTTC. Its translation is CASSLGAGGLYGYTF.

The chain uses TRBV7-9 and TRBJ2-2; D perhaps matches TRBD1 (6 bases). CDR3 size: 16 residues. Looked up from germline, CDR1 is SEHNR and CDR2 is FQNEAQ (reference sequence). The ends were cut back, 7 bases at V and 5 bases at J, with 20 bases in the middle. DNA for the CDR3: TGTGCCAGCACCGAAATGTCGGGACATCATACCGGGGAGCTGTTTTTT. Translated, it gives CASTEMSGHHTGELFF.

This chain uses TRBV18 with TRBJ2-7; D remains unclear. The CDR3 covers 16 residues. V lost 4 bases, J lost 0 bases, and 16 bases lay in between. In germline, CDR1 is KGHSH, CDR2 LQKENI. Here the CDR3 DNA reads TGTGCCAGCTCACGGTTCGAGGCGGCGGCCTCCTACGAGCAGTACTTC. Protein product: CASSRFEAAASYEQYF.

The CDR3 protein is CAITDEPGRGGNTEAFF. CDR3 DNA sequence: TGTGCCATCACCGACGAACCAGGGAGGGGGGGGAACACTGAAGCTTTCTTT. V gene TRBV10-3 combines with J gene TRBJ1-1, with D possibly TRBD1 on 6 matching bases. This CDR3 is built from 17 residues. V lost 7 bases and J lost 1, with 22 bases in between. Looked up from germline, CDR1 is ENHRY and CDR2 is SYGVKD.